This entry concerns a single T cell receptor beta chain. Trimming cost V 1 base and J 10 bases; bases outside gene matches: 15. CDR1 is LGHDT and CDR2 is YNNKEL in the germline V gene (reference sequence). The CDR3 is 17 amino acids. Produced via immunoSEQ multiplex PCR; TCRdb's table is partial and in-frame only. The table shows around 70,000 clones, with around 80% occurring only once. These data belong to a study of blood T cell repertoires in COVID-19. Turning to the study itself: Acute and convalescent COVID-19 samples came from the United States, Italy and Spain. PBMCs, B-cell-depleted T cells, or T cells provided the cDNA or gDNA that made up the material.

The clonotype originates from a man aged 50 to 60 with COVID-19, enrolled during active disease. The rearrangement joins TRBV3-1 (or the pseudogene TRBV3-2) to TRBJ2-1; 8 nucleotides match TRBD2. The specimen was peripheral blood. Written as DNA, the CDR3 is TGTGCCAGCAGCCAAGCCCTTAGCGGGGCCGCCGGGGGGGAGCAGTTCTTC. This encodes CASSQALSGAAGGEQFF.